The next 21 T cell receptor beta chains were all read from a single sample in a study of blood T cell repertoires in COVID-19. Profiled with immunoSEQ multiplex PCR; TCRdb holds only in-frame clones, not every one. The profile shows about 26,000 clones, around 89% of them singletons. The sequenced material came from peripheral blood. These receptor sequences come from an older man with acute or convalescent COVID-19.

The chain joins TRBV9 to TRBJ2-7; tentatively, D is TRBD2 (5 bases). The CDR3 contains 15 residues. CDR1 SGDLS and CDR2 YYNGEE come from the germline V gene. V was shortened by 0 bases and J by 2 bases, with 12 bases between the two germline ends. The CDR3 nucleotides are TGTGCCAGCAGCGTAGCGGGGTCATCCACCTACGAGCAGTACTTC. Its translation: CASSVAGSSTYEQYF.

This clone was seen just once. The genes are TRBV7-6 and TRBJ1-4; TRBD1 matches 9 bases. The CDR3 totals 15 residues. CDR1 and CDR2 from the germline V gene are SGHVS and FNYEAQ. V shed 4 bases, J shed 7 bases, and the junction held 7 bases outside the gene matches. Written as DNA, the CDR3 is TGTGCCAGCAGCTCACCGGGACAGGGTTTTGAAAAACTGTTTTTT. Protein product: CASSSPGQGFEKLFF. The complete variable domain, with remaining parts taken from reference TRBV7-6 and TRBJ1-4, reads GAGVSQSPRYKVTKRGQDVALRCDPISGHVSLYWYRQALGQGPEFLTYFNYEAQQDKSGLPNDRFSAERPEGSISTLTIQRTEQRDSAMYRCASSSPGQGFEKLFFGSGTQLSVL.

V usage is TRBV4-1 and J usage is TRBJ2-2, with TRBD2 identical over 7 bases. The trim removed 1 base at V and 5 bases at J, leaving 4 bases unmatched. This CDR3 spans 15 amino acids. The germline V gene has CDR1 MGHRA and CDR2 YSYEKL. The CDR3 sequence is CASSQVTGGTGELFF. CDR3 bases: TGCGCCAGCAGCCAAGTGACCGGGGGGACCGGGGAGCTGTTTTTT.

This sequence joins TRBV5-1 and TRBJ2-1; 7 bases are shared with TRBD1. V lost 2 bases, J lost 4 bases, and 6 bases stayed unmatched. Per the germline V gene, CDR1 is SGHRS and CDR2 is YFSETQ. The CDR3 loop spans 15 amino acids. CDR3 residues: CASSFGTDPYNEQFF. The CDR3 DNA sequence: TGCGCCAGCAGCTTCGGGACAGACCCTTACAATGAGCAGTTCTTC.

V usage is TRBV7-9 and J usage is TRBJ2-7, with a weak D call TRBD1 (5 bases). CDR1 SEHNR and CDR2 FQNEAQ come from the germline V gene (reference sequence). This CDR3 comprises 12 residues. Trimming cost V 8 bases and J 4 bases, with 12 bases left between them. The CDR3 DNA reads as TGTGCCAGCGGCCAACAGGAATACGAGCAGTACTTC. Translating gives CASGQQEYEQYF.

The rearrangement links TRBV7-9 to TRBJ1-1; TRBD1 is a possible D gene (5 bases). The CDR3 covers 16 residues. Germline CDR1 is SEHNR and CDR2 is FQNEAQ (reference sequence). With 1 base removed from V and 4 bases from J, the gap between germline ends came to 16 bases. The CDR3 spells CASSLEIRPQGTEAFF. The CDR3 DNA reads TGTGCCAGCAGCTTAGAGATACGGCCCCAGGGCACTGAAGCTTTCTTT.

The CDR3: CASSRGLAGVGTGELFF. The CDR3 DNA sequence: TGTGCCAGCAGCAGAGGACTAGCGGGAGTAGGTACCGGGGAGCTGTTTTTT. The chain links TRBV7-8 to TRBJ2-2; 13 nucleotides line up with TRBD2. The ends lost 5 bases at V and 5 bases at J; junction bases unmatched: 8. The CDR3 is 17 amino acids. Per germline, CDR1 SGHVS and CDR2 FQNEAQ.

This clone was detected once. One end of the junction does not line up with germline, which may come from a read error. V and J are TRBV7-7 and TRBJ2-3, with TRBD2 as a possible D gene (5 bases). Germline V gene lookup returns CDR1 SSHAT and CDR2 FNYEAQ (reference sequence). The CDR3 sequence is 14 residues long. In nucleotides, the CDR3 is TGTGCTAGCAGCTTATATCCTAGCCCGGATACGCAGTATTTT. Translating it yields CASSLYPSPDTQYF.

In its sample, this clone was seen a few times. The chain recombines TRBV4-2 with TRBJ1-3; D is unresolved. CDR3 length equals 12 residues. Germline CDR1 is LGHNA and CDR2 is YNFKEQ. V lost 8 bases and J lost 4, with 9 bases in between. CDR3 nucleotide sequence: TGTGCCAGCCAGTCTGCCGGAAACACCATATATTTT. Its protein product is CASQSAGNTIYF.

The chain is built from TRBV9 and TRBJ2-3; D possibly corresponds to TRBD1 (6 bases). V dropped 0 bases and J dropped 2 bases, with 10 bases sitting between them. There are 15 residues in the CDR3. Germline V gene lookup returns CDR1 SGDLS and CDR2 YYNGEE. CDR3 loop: CASSVGGTNTDTQYF. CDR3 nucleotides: TGTGCCAGCAGCGTAGGGGGGACAAACACAGATACGCAGTATTTT.

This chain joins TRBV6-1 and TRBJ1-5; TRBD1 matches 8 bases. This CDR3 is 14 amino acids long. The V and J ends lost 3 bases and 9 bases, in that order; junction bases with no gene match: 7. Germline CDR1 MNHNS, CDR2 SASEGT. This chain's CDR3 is CASSEGQAGRPQHF. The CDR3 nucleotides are TGTGCCAGCAGTGAGGGACAGGCGGGTCGGCCCCAGCATTTT.

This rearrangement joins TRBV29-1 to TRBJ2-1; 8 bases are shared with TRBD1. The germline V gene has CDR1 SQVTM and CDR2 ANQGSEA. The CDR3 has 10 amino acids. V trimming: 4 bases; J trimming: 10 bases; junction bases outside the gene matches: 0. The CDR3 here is CSVGQGEQFF. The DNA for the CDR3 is TGCAGCGTTGGACAGGGGGAGCAGTTCTTC.

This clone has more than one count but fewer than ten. CDR3: CASSPPSRGDGELFF. Written as DNA, the CDR3 is TGTGCCAGCTCACCACCCAGCCGGGGAGACGGGGAGCTGTTTTTT. This sequence joins TRBV18 and TRBJ2-2, with D perhaps TRBD2 (5 bases). CDR1 and CDR2 (germline): KGHSH, LQKENI. This CDR3 comprises 15 residues. V was cut by 0 bases and J by 7 bases, with 12 bases left in between.

The CDR3 protein is CASSKGDTEAFF. The CDR3 coding sequence is TGTGCCAGTAGTAAGGGGGACACTGAAGCTTTCTTT. The genes are TRBV19 and TRBJ1-1, with TRBD1 as a possible D gene (6 bases). CDR1 is LNHDA, CDR2 SQIVND, per germline (reference sequence). V lost 4 bases to trimming and J lost 3 bases, with 6 bases between them. This CDR3 has 12 amino acids.

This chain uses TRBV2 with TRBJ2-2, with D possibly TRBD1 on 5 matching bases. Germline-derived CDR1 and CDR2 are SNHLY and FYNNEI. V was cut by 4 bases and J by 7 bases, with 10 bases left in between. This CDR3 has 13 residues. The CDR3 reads CASSASGFGELFF. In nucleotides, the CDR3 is TGTGCCAGCAGTGCTTCAGGGTTCGGGGAGCTGTTTTTT.

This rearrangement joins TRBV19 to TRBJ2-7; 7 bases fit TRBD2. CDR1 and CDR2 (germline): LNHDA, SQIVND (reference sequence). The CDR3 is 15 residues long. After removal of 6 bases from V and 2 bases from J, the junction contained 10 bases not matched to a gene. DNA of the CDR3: TGTGCCAGTAGCCCGGCGCTAGCGGTTACCTACGAGCAGTACTTC. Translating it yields CASSPALAVTYEQYF. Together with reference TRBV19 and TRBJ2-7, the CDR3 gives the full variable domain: DGGITQSPKYLFRKEGQNVTLSCEQNLNHDAMYWYRQDPGQGLRLIYYSQIVNDFQKGDIAEGYSVSREKKESFPLTVTSAQKNPTAFYLCASSPALAVTYEQYFGPGTRLTVT.

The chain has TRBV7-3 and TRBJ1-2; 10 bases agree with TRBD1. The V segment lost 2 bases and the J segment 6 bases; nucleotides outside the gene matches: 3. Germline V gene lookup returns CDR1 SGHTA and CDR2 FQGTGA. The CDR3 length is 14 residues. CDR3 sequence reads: CASSLGGTGDGYTF. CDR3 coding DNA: TGTGCCAGCAGCTTAGGGGGGACAGGGGATGGCTACACCTTC. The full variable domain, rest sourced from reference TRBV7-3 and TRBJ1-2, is GAGVSQTPSNKVTEKGKYVELRCDPISGHTALYWYRQSLGQGPEFLIYFQGTGAADDSGLPNDRFFAVRPEGSVSTLKIQRTERGDSAVYLCASSLGGTGDGYTFGSGTRLTVV.

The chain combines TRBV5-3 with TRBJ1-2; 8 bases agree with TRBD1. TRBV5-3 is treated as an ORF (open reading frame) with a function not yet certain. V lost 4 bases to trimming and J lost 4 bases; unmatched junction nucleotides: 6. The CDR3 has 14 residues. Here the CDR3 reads CARSPGQGAYGYTF. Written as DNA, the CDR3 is TGTGCCAGAAGCCCAGGACAGGGAGCCTATGGCTACACCTTC.

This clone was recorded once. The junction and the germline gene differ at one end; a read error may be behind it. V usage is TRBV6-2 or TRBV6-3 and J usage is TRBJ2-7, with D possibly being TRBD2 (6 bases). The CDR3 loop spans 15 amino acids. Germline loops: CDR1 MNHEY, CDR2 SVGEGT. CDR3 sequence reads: CASSYGGLTGDQKDF. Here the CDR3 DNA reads TGTGCCAGCAGTTACGGGGGATTAACGGGGGACCAGAAGGACTTC.

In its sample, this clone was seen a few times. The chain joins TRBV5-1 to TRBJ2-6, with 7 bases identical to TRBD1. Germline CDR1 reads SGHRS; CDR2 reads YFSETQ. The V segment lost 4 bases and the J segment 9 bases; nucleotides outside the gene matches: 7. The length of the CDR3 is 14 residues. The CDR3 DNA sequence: TGCGCCAGCAGCCAGACAGGGACCTTCAACGTCCTGACTTTC. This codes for CASSQTGTFNVLTF.

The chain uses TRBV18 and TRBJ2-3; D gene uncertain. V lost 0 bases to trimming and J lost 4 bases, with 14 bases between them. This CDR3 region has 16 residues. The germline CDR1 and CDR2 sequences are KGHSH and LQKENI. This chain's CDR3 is CASSPPMVAYADTQYF. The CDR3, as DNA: TGTGCCAGCTCACCACCGATGGTAGCCTACGCAGATACGCAGTATTTT. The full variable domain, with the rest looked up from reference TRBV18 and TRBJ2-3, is NAGVMQNPRHLVRRRGQEARLRCSPMKGHSHVYWYRQLPEEGLKFMVYLQKENIIDESGMPKERFSAEFPKEGPSILRIQQVVRGDSAAYFCASSPPMVAYADTQYFGPGTRLTVL.